A selection of T cell receptor beta chains follows, all from one sample in a study of T cell changes during pregnancy in multiple sclerosis. Profiled with immunoSEQ multiplex PCR; TCRdb holds only in-frame clones, not every one. Of approximately 82,000 clones listed, 85% to 95% are singletons. This specimen consisted of CD4+ T cells from peripheral blood mononuclear cells, obtained in the second trimester of pregnancy. Receptors were obtained from a female donor with multiple sclerosis, enrolled in a pregnancy study. The conserved cysteine and the conserved F or W are not part of the CDR3 here. The D gene is left open where the match is weak.

CDR3aa	d_gene	len	v_gene
ASSLVGSDEQF	NA	11	TRBV7-2
ASSSIRGGGGGYT	NA	13	TRBV7-9
ASSLRGQTSNYGYT	TRBD1	14	TRBV28
ASSLAEKDTQY	NA	11	TRBV5-1
ASSVDKNTGELF	NA	12	TRBV19
ASSLVTGGEQY	TRBD1	11	TRBV27
ASSLLAGGTLRGEQY	TRBD2	15	TRBV5-6
ASRILGGDEQY	NA	11	TRBV5-6
ASSPDYRREQF	NA	11	TRBV6-5
ATKTGLNQPQH	TRBD1	11	TRBV19
ASSFTSGRASNEQF	TRBD2	14	TRBV11-2
ASSLLGRAQRELF	NA	13	TRBV11-3
ASSLGTTGFRELF	NA	13	TRBV14
ASSDPGLGTADTQY	TRBD2	14	TRBV27
ASSPWTGKENEQY	TRBD1	13	TRBV4-1
ASSSQGKAGELF	NA	12	TRBV19
ASSLSGQHT	TRBD1	9	TRBV7-2
AWIPPSGGEETQY	TRBD2	13	TRBV30
ATSRDLEGWRF	NA	11	TRBV15
AWSNSGYNSPLH	NA	12	TRBV30
ATSRKGTSGSLYNEQF	TRBD2	16	TRBV15
SATTTGVLRIYEQY	TRBD1	14	TRBV29-1
ASSGDPPAGSRGEQY	NA	15	TRBV2
ASSPPRVQGSEQY	NA	13	TRBV18
ASSRHRDRDQPQH	TRBD1	13	TRBV19
ASSPPGLAGGRGEQF	TRBD2	15	TRBV18
SVAHRQGDYGYT	TRBD1	12	TRBV29-1
SVFGGGPTHMNTEAF	NA	15	TRBV29-1
ASSFPGRSYEQY	NA	12	TRBV5-1
ASRRYEQY	NA	8	TRBV19
ASSPLAGEVYEQY	TRBD2	13	TRBV5-1
ASSPGRGNTEAF	NA	12	TRBV18
ASSPGLAYHEQF	TRBD2	12	TRBV11-1
ASSEEGGTEAF	NA	11	TRBV6-4
ASSRGGRTGELF	TRBD2	12	TRBV19
ASSLQGSYNSPLH	NA	13	TRBV5-1
ASSLGWVRVENEQF	NA	14	TRBV7-9
ASTTGTGFPYEQY	TRBD1	13	TRBV19
ASSYGANYGYT	NA	11	TRBV5-6
ASSRRDRSYEQY	TRBD1	12	TRBV9
ASSSIQGTGELF	NA	12	TRBV5-1
ASSSGQNYEQY	NA	11	TRBV7-9
ASSLMAGNEQY	NA	11	TRBV5-1
ASSPIRGTGNTIY	NA	13	TRBV11-3
ASSRTSGRAETQY	TRBD2	13	TRBV28
ATSGLNYGYT	NA	10	TRBV18
ASSLGGLDEKLF	TRBD1	12	TRBV2
AISPRQPSYGYT	NA	12	TRBV10-3
ASSLFVGGAGELF	TRBD2	13	TRBV11-2
ASSRIAGGPTDTQY	TRBD2	14	TRBV18
ASSTGTWSYT	NA	10	TRBV28
ASSPREGTGEQY	TRBD2	12	TRBV9
ATQEGFTQPQH	NA	11	TRBV6-6
ASSEGLAGGPGELF	TRBD2	14	TRBV6-1
ASSLTGVQETQY	TRBD1	12	TRBV5-1